One sample yielded the 22 T cell receptor beta chains listed below, sequenced in a study of early T cells in non-severe SARS-CoV-2 infection. TCRdb called the 5' RACE reads again in MiXCR, with one record for every CDR3 protein. The sample lists 70,000 to 90,000 distinct CDR3 sequences; about 15% were seen once. Sequences were obtained from whole blood. Receptors were obtained from an adult who was a healthcare worker with PCR-confirmed SARS-CoV-2 infection or an uninfected control (not recorded which).

The chain is built from TRBV2 and TRBJ1-1, with a tentative D call TRBD1 (6 bases). The germline V and J ends were trimmed by 4 bases and 7 bases, with 16 bases remaining between them. Germline values: CDR1 SNHLY, CDR2 FYNNEI. The CDR3 has 14 residues. CDR3: CASSAGTRSLEAFF. CDR3 DNA sequence: TGTGCCAGCAGTGCCGGGACACGATCCCTTGAAGCTTTCTTT. The full variable domain, with the rest looked up from reference TRBV2 and TRBJ1-1, is EPEVTQTPSHQVTQMGQEVILRCVPISNHLYFYWYRQILGQKVEFLVSFYNNEISEKSEIFDDQFSVERPDGSNFTLKIRSTKLEDSAMYFCASSAGTRSLEAFFGQGTRLTVV.

Regarding this clonotype: A much larger clone sits a single nucleotide away, making a read error possible. The chain has TRBV7-9 and TRBJ1-1; D call uncertain. This CDR3 region has 13 residues. Germline V lookup: CDR1 SEHNR, CDR2 FQNEAQ (reference sequence). Trimming left V 5 bases short and J 1 base short, with 8 bases between. CDR3 in amino acids: CASSLQRNTEAFF. The CDR3 nucleotides are TGTGCCAGCAGCCTACAGAGGAACACTGAAGCTTTCTTT.

In this sample, this clonotype turned up a few times. J is TRBJ2-3 and V is TRBV20-1, with a possible D match to TRBD2 (5 bases). The germline V gene encodes CDR1 DFQATT and CDR2 SNEGSKA (reference sequence). The CDR3 consists of 16 residues. Trimming pared 0 bases from V and 0 bases from J, leaving 13 bases between. CDR3 nucleotides: TGCAGTGCTAGAGAAGTACCTAGCCTTAGCACAGATACGCAGTATTTT. It specifies CSAREVPSLSTDTQYF.

This clonotype was seen once. The rearrangement joins TRBV20-1 to TRBJ2-3, with no clear D. Trimming removed 7 bases from V and 4 bases from J, with 9 bases in between. The length of the CDR3 is 11 residues. Per germline, CDR1 DFQATT and CDR2 SNEGSKA (reference sequence). In DNA form, the CDR3 reads TGCAGTGATAAAAACGCAGATACGCAGTATTTT. Its protein is CSDKNADTQYF.

The rearrangement uses TRBV29-1 and TRBJ2-5, with D maybe TRBD1 (5 bases). Germline V CDR1 and CDR2: SQVTM, ANQGSEA. V shed 7 bases and J shed 0 bases, with 9 bases lying between them. CDR3 size: 12 residues. The DNA for the CDR3 is TGCAGCGCCCGGACATACCAAGAGACCCAGTACTTC. Translated: CSARTYQETQYF.

This rearrangement joins TRBV7-7 to TRBJ2-7; 8 nucleotides agree with TRBD1. The junction had 9 bases not matched to a gene; V was cut back by 5 bases and J by 6 bases. The length of the CDR3 is 14 residues. Per the germline V gene, CDR1 is SSHAT and CDR2 is FNYEAQ (reference sequence). This chain's CDR3 is CASSPTGTGGEQYF. The DNA of the CDR3 is TGTGCCAGCAGCCCAACCGGGACAGGAGGCGAGCAGTACTTC.

The genes are TRBV28 and TRBJ2-1, with 9 nucleotides matching TRBD2. CDR1 is MDHEN, CDR2 SYDVKM, per germline. The J segment lost 0 bases and the V segment lost 10 bases, leaving 4 bases of the junction unmatched. CDR3 length equals 14 residues. The CDR3 DNA sequence: TGTGCCACCTGTAGCGGGAGCTCCTACAATGAGCAGTTCTTC. This translates into CATCSGSSYNEQFF.

The V and J genes are TRBV11-1 and TRBJ2-1; D remains ambiguous. Trimming pared 4 bases from V and 7 bases from J, leaving 11 bases between. Looked up from germline, CDR1 is SGHAT and CDR2 is FQDESV (reference sequence). The CDR3 spans 13 residues. Here the CDR3 reads CASSSGGENEQFF. DNA for the CDR3: TGTGCCAGCAGCTCTGGCGGAGAGAATGAGCAGTTCTTC.

This clonotype turned up a few times. The gene calls are TRBV7-6 and TRBJ2-7; D unresolved. This CDR3 is 14 amino acids long. CDR1 is SGHVS, CDR2 FNYEAQ, per germline. The V gene lost 4 bases and the J gene lost 0 bases, with 10 bases spanning the gap. For the CDR3, the DNA is TGTGCCAGCAGCTCAGACGGACCCTCCTACGAGCAGTACTTC. The encoded protein is CASSSDGPSYEQYF.

This clonotype was observed a handful of times. The gene calls are TRBV20-1 and TRBJ1-5; a weak D match, TRBD1 (5 bases). This CDR3 spans 13 amino acids. CDR1 and CDR2 from the germline V gene are DFQATT and SNEGSKA (reference sequence). V shed 3 bases and J shed 3 bases, with 9 bases lying between them. The CDR3 reads CSASIRVNQPQHF. The CDR3 DNA reads as TGCAGTGCTAGTATCAGGGTCAATCAGCCCCAGCATTTT.

The gene calls are TRBV11-2 and TRBJ2-3; 10 nucleotides agree with TRBD2. The CDR3 is 16 amino acids. Germline V gene lookup returns CDR1 SGHAT and CDR2 FQNNGV. The V segment lost 5 bases and the J segment 4 bases; nucleotides outside the gene matches: 9. CDR3 loop: CASSPGTSGKPDTQYF. The CDR3 coding sequence is TGTGCCAGCAGCCCCGGTACTAGCGGGAAACCAGATACGCAGTATTTT.

The CDR3 DNA follows: TGTGCCACCAGCAGAGGCAGGGATAATCAGCCCCAGCATTTT. This codes for CATSRGRDNQPQHF. V and J are TRBV15 and TRBJ1-5, with D possibly TRBD1 on 5 matching bases. CDR3 length: 14 amino acids. Germline V gene lookup returns CDR1 LNHNV and CDR2 YYDKDF (reference sequence). Trimming took off 1 base at V and 4 bases at J, with 8 bases between the two ends.

This clonotype was seen a handful of times. The chain carries TRBV20-1 and TRBJ1-5, with 9 bases matching TRBD1. CDR3 size: 16 residues. CDR1 is DFQATT and CDR2 is SNEGSKA in the germline V gene (reference sequence). J gave up 7 bases and V 5 bases, and 15 bases lay outside the gene matches. CDR3 region: CSALDPGQGRAQPQHF. The CDR3 nucleotides read TGCAGTGCTCTGGATCCGGGACAGGGACGAGCCCAGCCCCAGCATTTT.

This clonotype has more than one count but fewer than ten. This chain uses TRBV29-1 with TRBJ2-5; D unresolved. This CDR3 contains 12 residues. Trimming took 6 bases from V and 3 from J, leaving 11 bases between them. From germline, CDR1 is SQVTM and CDR2 ANQGSEA. The CDR3 sequence: CSVAESEETQYF. The CDR3 DNA is TGCAGCGTAGCTGAAAGCGAAGAGACCCAGTACTTC.

This clonotype was seen at least ten times. This chain links TRBV28 with TRBJ2-5; D is possibly TRBD1 (6 bases). Germline loops: CDR1 MDHEN, CDR2 SYDVKM. The V and J ends lost 6 bases and 3 bases respectively, with 17 bases between them. The CDR3 consists of 15 residues. The CDR3 DNA reads as TGTGCCAGCAGCCACACCTCCGGGACAAAAGAGACCCAGTACTTC. It yields the protein CASSHTSGTKETQYF. Variable domain in full (rest from reference TRBV28 and TRBJ2-5): DVKVTQSSRYLVKRTGEKVFLECVQDMDHENMFWYRQDPGLGLRLIYFSYDVKMKEKGDIPEGYSVSREKKERFSLILESASTNQTSMYLCASSHTSGTKETQYFGPGTRLLVL.

The V and J genes are TRBV20-1 and TRBJ2-7; D possibly corresponds to TRBD1 (5 bases). There are 15 residues in the CDR3. V was clipped by 0 bases and J by 3 bases, with 15 bases between them. Germline-derived CDR1 and CDR2 are DFQATT and SNEGSKA (reference sequence). Here the CDR3 reads CSARDPQRQSYEQYF. The CDR3 nucleotides read TGCAGTGCTAGAGATCCCCAGCGACAGAGCTACGAGCAGTACTTC.

This clonotype was counted a single time. V is TRBV4-1 and J is TRBJ1-6; D perhaps matches TRBD1 (5 bases). Germline-derived CDR1 and CDR2 are MGHRA and YSYEKL. The V end lost 1 base, the J end lost 9 bases, and 10 bases lay between the germline ends. The CDR3 runs 14 residues. CDR3 residues: CASSQGPRGSPLHF. In DNA form, the CDR3 reads TGCGCCAGCAGCCAAGGGCCGAGGGGTTCACCCCTCCACTTT.

This clonotype was counted many times. The rearrangement joins TRBV20-1 to TRBJ2-3; D not resolved. This CDR3 has 14 amino acids. V lost 3 bases to trimming and J lost 0 bases, with 10 bases between them. Germline CDR1 is DFQATT and CDR2 is SNEGSKA (reference sequence). CDR3 sequence reads: CSASGPLSTDTQYF. The CDR3 nucleotides read TGCAGTGCTAGTGGACCCCTGAGCACAGATACGCAGTATTTT.

This clonotype was counted a few times. This CDR3 is CASMSGYQETQYF. In nucleotides, the CDR3 is TGTGCCAGCATGTCGGGTTACCAAGAGACCCAGTACTTC. This rearrangement joins TRBV12-3 or TRBV12-4 to TRBJ2-5; D is undetermined. This CDR3 contains 13 residues. Trimming left V 7 bases short and J 0 bases short, with 9 bases between.

By share, this clonotype ranks as medium-sized. CDR3 region: CSAFKTDTQYF. The DNA for the CDR3 is TGCAGTGCTTTCAAGACAGATACGCAGTATTTT. The chain combines TRBV20-1 with TRBJ2-3; D is undetermined. There are 11 residues in the CDR3. CDR1 is DFQATT, CDR2 SNEGSKA, per germline (reference sequence). The germline V and J ends were trimmed by 5 bases and 3 bases, with 6 bases remaining between them.

The V and J genes are TRBV20-1 and TRBJ2-5, with D perhaps TRBD2 (5 bases). The V end was cut by 3 bases, the J end by 3 bases, with 8 bases between. Germline CDR1 is DFQATT and CDR2 is SNEGSKA (reference sequence). The CDR3 consists of 12 residues. CDR3 amino acids: CSASWREETQYF. For the CDR3, the DNA is TGCAGTGCTAGTTGGCGGGAAGAGACCCAGTACTTC.

The gene calls are TRBV7-9 and TRBJ2-7; the D is unclear. Trimming took 4 bases from V and 2 from J, leaving 12 bases between them. The CDR3 extends over 14 amino acids. CDR1 SEHNR and CDR2 FQNEAQ come from the germline V gene (reference sequence). The CDR3 region is CASSYDPQPYEQYF. The CDR3, as DNA: TGTGCCAGCAGCTATGACCCCCAGCCCTACGAGCAGTACTTC.